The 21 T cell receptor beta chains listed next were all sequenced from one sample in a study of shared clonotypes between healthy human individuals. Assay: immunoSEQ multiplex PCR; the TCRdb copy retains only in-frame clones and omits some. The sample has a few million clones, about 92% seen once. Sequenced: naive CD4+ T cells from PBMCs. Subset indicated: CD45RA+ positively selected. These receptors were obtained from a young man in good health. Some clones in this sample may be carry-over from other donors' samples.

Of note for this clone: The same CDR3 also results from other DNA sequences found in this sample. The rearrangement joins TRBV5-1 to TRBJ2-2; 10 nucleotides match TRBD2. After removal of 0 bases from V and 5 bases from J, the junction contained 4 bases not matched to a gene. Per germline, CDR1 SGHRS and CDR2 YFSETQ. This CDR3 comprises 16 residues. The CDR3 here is CASSLASGRGTGELFF. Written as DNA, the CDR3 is TGCGCCAGCAGCTTGGCGAGCGGGAGGGGTACCGGGGAGCTGTTTTTT.

CDR3 in amino acids: CASSSDRAHSNQPQHF. The CDR3 DNA reads TGTGCCAGCAGTTCTGACAGGGCCCATAGCAATCAGCCCCAGCATTTT. The rearrangement links TRBV6-5 to TRBJ1-5, with 7 positions matching TRBD1. Looked up from germline, CDR1 is MNHEY and CDR2 is SVGAGI. The trim removed 4 bases at V and 0 bases at J, leaving 6 bases unmatched. The CDR3 sequence is 16 residues long.

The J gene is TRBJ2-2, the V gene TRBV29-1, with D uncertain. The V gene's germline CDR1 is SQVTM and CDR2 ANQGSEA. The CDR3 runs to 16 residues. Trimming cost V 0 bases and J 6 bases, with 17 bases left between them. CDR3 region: CSVEDGWINGAGELFF. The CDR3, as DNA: TGCAGCGTTGAAGATGGATGGATTAACGGCGCCGGGGAGCTGTTTTTT.

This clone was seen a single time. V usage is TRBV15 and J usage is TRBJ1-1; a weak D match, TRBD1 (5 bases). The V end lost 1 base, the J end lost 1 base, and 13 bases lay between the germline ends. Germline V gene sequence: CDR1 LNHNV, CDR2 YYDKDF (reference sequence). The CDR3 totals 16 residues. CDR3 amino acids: CATSRGGRTGNTEAFF. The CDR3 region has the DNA TGTGCCACCAGCAGAGGGGGCAGGACGGGGAACACTGAAGCTTTCTTT.

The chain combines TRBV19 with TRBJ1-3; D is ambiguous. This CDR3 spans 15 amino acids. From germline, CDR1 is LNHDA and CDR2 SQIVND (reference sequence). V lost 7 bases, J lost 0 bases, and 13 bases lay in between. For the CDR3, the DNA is TGTGCCAGTACGGAGGCTGGTGGCTCTGGAAACACCATATATTTT. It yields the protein CASTEAGGSGNTIYF.

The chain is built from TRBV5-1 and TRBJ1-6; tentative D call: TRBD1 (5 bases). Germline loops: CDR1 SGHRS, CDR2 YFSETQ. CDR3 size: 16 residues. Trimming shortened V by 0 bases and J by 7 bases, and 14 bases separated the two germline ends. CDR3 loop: CASSLAGREYNSPLHF. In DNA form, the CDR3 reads TGCGCCAGCAGCTTGGCCGGCAGGGAATACAATTCACCCCTCCACTTT.

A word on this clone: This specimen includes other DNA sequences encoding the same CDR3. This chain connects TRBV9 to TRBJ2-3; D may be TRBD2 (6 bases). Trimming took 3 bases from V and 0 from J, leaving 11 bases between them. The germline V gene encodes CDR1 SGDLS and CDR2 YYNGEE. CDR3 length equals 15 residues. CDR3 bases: TGTGCCAGCAGCGCGACCAGCGGGAGCACAGATACGCAGTATTTT. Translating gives CASSATSGSTDTQYF.

The CDR3: CAWSPPHTSSGNTIYF. CDR3 in DNA: TGTGCCTGGAGTCCCCCCCATACGAGCTCTGGAAACACCATATATTTT. The V and J genes are TRBV30 and TRBJ1-3; D gene uncertain. V lost 2 bases and J 0 bases, leaving 14 bases between the germline ends. This CDR3 contains 16 residues. Germline CDR1 is GTSNPN and CDR2 is SVGIG (reference sequence).

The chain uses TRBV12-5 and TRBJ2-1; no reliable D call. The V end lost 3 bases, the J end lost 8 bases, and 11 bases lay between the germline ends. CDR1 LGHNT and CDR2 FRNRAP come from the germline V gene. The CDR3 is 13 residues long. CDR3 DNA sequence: TGTGCTAGTGGTTTAGTCGGGCGGTATGAGCAGTTCTTC. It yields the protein CASGLVGRYEQFF.

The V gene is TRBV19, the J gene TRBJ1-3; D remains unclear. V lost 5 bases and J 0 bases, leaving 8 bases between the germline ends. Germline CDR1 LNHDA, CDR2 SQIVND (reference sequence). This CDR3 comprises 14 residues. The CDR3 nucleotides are TGTGCCAGTAGTCCACAACACTCTGGAAACACCATATATTTT. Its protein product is CASSPQHSGNTIYF.

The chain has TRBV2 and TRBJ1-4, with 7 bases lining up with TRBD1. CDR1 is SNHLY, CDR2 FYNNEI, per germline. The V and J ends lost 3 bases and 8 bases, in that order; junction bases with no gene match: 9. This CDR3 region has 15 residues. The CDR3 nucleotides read TGTGCCAGCAGTGATGAGGACAGGCCTTCCGAAAAACTGTTTTTT. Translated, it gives CASSDEDRPSEKLFF. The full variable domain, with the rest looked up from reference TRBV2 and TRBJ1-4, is EPEVTQTPSHQVTQMGQEVILRCVPISNHLYFYWYRQILGQKVEFLVSFYNNEISEKSEIFDDQFSVERPDGSNFTLKIRSTKLEDSAMYFCASSDEDRPSEKLFFGSGTQLSVL.

CDR3 DNA: TGTGCCAGCAGCGCTTCTTTCAATGAGCAGTTCTTC. Its translation is CASSASFNEQFF. The chain links TRBV9 to TRBJ2-1; no clear D gene. The CDR3 contains 12 residues. The germline gives CDR1 SGDLS, CDR2 YYNGEE. The germline V and J ends were trimmed by 3 bases and 6 bases, with 7 bases remaining between them.

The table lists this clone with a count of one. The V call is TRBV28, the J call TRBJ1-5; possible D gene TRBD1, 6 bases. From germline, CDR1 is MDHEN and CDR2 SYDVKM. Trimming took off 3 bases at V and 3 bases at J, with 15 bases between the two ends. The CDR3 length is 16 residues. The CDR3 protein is CASSFTPGGANQPQHF. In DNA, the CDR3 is TGTGCCAGCAGTTTTACCCCCGGGGGGGCCAATCAGCCCCAGCATTTT.

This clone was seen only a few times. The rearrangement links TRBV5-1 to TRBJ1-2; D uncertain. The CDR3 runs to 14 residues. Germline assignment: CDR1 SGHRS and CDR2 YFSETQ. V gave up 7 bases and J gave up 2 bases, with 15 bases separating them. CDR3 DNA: TGCGCCAGCTTACCGAGCCCCAGCAACTATGGCTACACCTTC. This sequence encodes CASLPSPSNYGYTF.

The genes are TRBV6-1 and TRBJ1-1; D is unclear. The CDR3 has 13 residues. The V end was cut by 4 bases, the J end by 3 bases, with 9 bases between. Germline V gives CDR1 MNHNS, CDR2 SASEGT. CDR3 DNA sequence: TGTGCCAGCAGTGTATCACTTTACACTGAAGCTTTCTTT. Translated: CASSVSLYTEAFF.

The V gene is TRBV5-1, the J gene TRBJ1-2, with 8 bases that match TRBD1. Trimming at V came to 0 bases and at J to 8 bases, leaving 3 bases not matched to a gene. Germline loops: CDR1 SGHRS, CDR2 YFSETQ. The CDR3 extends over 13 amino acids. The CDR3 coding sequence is TGCGCCAGCAGCTTGGAAGACAGGGGCGGCTACACCTTC. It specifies CASSLEDRGGYTF.

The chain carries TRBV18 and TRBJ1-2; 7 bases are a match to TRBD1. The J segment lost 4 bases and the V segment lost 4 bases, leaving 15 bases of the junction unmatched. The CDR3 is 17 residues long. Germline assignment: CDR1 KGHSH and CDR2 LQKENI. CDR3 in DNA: TGTGCCAGCTCACGAAAGAATGAGGGGGCGCCTAGCTATGGCTACACCTTC. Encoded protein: CASSRKNEGAPSYGYTF.

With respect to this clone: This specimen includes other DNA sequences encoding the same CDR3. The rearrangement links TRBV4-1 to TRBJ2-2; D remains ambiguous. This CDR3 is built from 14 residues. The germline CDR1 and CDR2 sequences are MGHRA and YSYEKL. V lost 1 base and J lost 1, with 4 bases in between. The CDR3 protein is CASSQAENTGELFF. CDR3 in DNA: TGCGCCAGCAGCCAAGCTGAGAACACCGGGGAGCTGTTTTTT.

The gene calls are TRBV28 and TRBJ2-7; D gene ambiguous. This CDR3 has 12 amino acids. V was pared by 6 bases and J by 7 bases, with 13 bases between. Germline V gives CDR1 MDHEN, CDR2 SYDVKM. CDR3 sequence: CASSIYVREQYF. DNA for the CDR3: TGTGCCAGCAGCATTTATGTCCGGGAGCAGTACTTC.

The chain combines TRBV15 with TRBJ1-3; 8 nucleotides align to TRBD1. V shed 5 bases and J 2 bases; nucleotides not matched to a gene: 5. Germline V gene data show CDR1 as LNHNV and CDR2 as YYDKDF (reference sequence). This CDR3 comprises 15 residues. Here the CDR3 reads CATSGLTGAGNTIYF. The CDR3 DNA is TGTGCCACCAGCGGATTGACAGGGGCTGGAAACACCATATATTTT.

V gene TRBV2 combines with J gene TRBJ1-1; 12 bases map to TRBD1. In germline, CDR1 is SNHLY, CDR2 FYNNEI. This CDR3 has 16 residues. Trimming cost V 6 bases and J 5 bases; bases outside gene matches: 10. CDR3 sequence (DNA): TGTGCCAGCAGGGATGGGACAGGGGGCGTGAGGACTGAAGCTTTCTTT. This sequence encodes CASRDGTGGVRTEAFF.